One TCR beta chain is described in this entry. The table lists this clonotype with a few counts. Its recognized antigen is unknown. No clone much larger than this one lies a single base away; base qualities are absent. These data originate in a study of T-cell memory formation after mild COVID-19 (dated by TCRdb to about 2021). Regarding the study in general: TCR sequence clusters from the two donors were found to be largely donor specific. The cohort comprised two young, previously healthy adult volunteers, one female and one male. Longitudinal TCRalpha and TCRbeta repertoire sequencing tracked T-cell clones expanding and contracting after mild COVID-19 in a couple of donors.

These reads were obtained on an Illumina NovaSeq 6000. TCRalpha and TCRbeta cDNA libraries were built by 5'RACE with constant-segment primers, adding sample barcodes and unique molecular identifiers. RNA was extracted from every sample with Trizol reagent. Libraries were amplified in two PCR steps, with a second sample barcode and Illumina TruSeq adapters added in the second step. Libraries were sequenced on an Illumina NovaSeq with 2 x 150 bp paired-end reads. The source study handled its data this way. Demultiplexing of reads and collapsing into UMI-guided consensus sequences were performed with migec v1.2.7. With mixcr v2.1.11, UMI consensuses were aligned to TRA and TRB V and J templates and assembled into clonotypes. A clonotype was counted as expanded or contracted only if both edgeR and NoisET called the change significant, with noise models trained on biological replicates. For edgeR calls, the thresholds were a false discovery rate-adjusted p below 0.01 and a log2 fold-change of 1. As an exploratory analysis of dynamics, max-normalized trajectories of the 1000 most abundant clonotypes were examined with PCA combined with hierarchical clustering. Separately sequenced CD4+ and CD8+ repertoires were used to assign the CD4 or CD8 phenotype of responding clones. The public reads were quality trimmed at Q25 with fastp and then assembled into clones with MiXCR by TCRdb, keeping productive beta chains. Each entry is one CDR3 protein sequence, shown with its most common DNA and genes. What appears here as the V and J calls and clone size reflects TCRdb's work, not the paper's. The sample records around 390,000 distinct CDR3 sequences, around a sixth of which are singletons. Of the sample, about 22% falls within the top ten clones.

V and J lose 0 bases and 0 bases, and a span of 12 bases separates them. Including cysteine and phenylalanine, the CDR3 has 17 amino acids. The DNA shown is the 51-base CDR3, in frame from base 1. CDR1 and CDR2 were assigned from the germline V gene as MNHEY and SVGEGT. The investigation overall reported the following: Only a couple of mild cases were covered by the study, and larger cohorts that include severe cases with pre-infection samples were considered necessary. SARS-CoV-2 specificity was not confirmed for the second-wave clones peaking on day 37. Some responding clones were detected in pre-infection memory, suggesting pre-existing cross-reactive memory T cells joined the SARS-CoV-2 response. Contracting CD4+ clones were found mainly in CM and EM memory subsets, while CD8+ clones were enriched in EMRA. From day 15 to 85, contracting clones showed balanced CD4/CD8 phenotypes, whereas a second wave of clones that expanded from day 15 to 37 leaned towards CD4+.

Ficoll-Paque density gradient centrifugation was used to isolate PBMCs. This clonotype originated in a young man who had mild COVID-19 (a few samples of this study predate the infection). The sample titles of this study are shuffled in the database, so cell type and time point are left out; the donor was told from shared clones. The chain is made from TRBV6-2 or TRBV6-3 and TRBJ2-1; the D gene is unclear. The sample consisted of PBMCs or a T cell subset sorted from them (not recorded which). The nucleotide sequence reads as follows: TGTGCCAGCAGTTACTCCCCGGTGCGCCTCTCCTACAATGAGCAGTTCTTC. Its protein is CASSYSPVRLSYNEQFF.